The TCR beta chain under discussion was sequenced for a study of PD-L1 blockade in urothelial cancer. As for the study in general: The study recovered a median of 141,255 T cells per blood sample.

Clones were read by immunoSEQ multiplex PCR, and TCRdb kept only the in-frame ones, dropping some. This sample has over 100,000 clones; 75% to 95% occur once, and the top ten carry around 4%. Time point described: peripheral blood 6 weeks after treatment start. All patients carried locally advanced or metastatic urothelial carcinoma. The CDR3 totals 16 residues. V was pared by 1 base and J by 0 bases, with 3 bases of the junction left unmatched. The germline CDR1 and CDR2 sequences are LGHNA and YNFKEQ. This clonotype was sampled from a man aged 55 to 70 with urothelial cancer. Sequencing used PBMCs, obtained around atezolizumab (anti-PD-L1) treatment. The gene calls are TRBV4-2 and TRBJ1-1; TRBD1 agrees at 9 bases. CDR3 in DNA: TGTGCCAGCAGCCAAGGAGACAGGGGGATGAACACTGAAGCTTTCTTT. Translating it yields CASSQGDRGMNTEAFF.